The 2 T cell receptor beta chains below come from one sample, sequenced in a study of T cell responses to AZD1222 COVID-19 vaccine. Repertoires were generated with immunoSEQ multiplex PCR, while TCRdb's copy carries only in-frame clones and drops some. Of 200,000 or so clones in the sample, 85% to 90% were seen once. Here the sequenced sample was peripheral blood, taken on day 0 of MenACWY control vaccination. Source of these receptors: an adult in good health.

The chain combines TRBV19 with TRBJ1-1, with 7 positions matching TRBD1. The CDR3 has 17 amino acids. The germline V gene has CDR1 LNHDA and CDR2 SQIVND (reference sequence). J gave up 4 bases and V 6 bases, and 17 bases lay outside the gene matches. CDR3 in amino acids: CASRRTGTALKGTEAFF. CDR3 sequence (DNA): TGTGCCAGTAGACGAACCGGGACAGCCCTTAAGGGCACTGAAGCTTTCTTT.

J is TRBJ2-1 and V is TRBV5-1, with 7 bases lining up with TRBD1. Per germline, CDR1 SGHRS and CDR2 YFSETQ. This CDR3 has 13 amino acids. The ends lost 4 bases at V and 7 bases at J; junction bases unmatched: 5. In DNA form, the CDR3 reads TGCGCCAGCAGCGCGGCAGGGGGTAATGAGCAGTTCTTC. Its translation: CASSAAGGNEQFF.